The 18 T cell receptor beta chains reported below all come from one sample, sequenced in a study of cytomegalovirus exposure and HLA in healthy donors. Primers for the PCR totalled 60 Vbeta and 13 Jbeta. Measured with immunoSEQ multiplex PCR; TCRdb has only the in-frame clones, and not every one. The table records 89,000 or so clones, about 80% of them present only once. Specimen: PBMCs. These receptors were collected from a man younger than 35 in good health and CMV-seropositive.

The CDR3 coding sequence is TGTGCCAGTAGTATCTCCGGGACAGGGGGCCCTAATTCACCCCTCCACTTT. It specifies CASSISGTGGPNSPLHF. The J gene is TRBJ1-6, the V gene TRBV19; 12 positions match TRBD1. Germline values: CDR1 LNHDA, CDR2 SQIVND (reference sequence). V dropped 3 bases and J dropped 6; count of bases not matched to a gene: 6. This CDR3 contains 17 residues. The whole variable domain, remainder taken from reference TRBV19 and TRBJ1-6, is DGGITQSPKYLFRKEGQNVTLSCEQNLNHDAMYWYRQDPGQGLRLIYYSQIVNDFQKGDIAEGYSVSREKKESFPLTVTSAQKNPTAFYLCASSISGTGGPNSPLHFGNGTRLTVT.

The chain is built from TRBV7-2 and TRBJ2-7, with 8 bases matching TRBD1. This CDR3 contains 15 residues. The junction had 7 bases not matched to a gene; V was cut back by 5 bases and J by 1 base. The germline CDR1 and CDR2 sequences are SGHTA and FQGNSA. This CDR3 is CASSQGQGRSYEQYF. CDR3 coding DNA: TGTGCCAGCAGCCAAGGACAGGGCAGGTCCTACGAGCAGTACTTC.

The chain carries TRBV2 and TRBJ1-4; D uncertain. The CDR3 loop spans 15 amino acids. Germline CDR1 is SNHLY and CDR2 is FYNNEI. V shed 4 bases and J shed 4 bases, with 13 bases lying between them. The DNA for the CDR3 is TGTGCCAGCAGTGTCGGTTCCGGAGGTAATGAAAAACTGTTTTTT. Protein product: CASSVGSGGNEKLFF.

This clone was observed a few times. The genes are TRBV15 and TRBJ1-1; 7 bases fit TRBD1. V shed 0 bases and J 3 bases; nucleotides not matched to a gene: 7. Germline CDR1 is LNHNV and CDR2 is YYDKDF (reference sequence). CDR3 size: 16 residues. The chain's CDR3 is CATSRDEGAGYTEAFF. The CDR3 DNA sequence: TGTGCCACCAGCAGAGATGAGGGGGCTGGGTACACTGAAGCTTTCTTT.

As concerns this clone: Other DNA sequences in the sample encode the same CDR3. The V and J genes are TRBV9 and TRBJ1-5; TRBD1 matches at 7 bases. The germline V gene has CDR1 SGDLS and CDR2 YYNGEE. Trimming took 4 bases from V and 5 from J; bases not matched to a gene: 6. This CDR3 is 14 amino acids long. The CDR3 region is CASSRDREDQPQHF. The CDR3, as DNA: TGTGCCAGCAGCCGGGACAGAGAAGATCAGCCCCAGCATTTT.

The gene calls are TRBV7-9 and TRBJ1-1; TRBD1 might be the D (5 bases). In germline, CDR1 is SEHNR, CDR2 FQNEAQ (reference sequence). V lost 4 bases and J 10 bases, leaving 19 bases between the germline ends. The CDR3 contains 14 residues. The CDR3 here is CASSSGDSYRAAFF. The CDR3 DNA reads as TGTGCCAGCAGCTCCGGAGACAGTTACCGGGCAGCTTTCTTT.

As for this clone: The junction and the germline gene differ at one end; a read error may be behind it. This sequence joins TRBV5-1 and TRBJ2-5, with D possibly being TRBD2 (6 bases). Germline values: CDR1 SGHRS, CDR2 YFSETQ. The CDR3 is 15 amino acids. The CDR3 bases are TGCGCCAGCAGCTTGGGGACGACTGTTTGGGAGGCCCCCGACTTC. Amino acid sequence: CASSLGTTVWEAPDF.

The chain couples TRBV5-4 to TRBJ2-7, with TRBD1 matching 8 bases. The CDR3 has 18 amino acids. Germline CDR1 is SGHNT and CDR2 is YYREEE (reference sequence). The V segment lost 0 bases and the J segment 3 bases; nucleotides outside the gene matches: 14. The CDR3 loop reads CASSLANLGQGLYYEQYF. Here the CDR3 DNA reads TGTGCCAGCAGCTTGGCCAATCTAGGACAGGGACTCTACTACGAGCAGTACTTC.

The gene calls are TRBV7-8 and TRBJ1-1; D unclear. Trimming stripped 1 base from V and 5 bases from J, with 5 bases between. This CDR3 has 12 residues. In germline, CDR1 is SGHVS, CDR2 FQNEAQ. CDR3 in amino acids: CASSLGATEAFF. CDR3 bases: TGTGCCAGCAGCTTAGGGGCGACTGAAGCTTTCTTT. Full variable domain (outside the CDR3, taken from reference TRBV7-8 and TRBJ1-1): GAGVSQSPRYKVAKRGQDVALRCDPISGHVSLFWYQQALGQGPEFLTYFQNEAQLDKSGLPSDRFFAERPEGSVSTLKIQRTQQEDSAVYLCASSLGATEAFFGQGTRLTVV.

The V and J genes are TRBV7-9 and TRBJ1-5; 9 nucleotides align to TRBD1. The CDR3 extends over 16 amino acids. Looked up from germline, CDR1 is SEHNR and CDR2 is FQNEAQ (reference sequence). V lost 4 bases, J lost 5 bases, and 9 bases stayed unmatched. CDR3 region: CASSSSGQGKDQPQHF. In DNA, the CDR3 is TGTGCCAGCAGCTCGTCCGGACAGGGGAAGGATCAGCCCCAGCATTTT.

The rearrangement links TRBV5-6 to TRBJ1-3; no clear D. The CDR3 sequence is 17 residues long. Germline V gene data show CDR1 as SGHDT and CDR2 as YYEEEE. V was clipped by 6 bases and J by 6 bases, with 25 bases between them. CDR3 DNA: TGTGCCAGCACCCTCTCCCTGAATTGGGGAGATGCAAACACCATATATTTT. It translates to CASTLSLNWGDANTIYF.

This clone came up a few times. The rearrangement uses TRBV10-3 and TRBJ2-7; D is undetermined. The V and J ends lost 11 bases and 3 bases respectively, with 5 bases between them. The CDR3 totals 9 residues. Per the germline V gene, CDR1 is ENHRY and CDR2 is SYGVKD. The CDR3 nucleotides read TGTGCCCTAGACTACGAGCAGTACTTC. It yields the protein CALDYEQYF.

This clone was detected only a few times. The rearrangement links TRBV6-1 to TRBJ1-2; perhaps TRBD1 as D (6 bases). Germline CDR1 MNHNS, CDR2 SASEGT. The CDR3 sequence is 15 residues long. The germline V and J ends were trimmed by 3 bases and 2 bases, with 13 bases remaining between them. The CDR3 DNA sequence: TGTGCCAGCAGTGATGCCTTGGGACAAAACTATGGCTACACCTTC. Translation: CASSDALGQNYGYTF.

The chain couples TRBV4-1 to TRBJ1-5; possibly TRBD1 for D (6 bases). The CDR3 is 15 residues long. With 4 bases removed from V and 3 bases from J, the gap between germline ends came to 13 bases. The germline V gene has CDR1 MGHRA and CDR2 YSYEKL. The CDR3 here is CASSPRDTLNQPQHF. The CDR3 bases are TGCGCCAGCAGCCCCCGGGACACCCTCAATCAGCCCCAGCATTTT.

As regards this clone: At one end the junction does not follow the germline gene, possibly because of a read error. The DNA for the CDR3 is TGTGCCAGCAGCTTGGGTGGACAGGGCTTCACAGATAATAGCTTC. This sequence encodes CASSLGGQGFTDNSF. V is TRBV5-5 and J is TRBJ1-2; 8 bases map to TRBD1. Per germline, CDR1 SGHKS and CDR2 YYEKEE (reference sequence). The CDR3 is 15 amino acids. Full variable domain (rest looked up from reference TRBV5-5 and TRBJ1-2): DAGVTQSPTHLIKTRGQQVTLRCSPISGHKSVSWYQQVLGQGPQFIFQYYEKEERGRGNFPDRFSARQFPNYSSELNVNALLLGDSALYLCASSLGGQGFTDNSFGSGTRLTVV.

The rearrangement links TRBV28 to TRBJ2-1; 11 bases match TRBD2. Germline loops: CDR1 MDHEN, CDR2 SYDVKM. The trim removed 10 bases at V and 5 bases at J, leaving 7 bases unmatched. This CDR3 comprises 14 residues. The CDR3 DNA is TGTGCCACCCGACTAGCGGGGAGTAACAATGAGCAGTTCTTC. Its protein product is CATRLAGSNNEQFF.

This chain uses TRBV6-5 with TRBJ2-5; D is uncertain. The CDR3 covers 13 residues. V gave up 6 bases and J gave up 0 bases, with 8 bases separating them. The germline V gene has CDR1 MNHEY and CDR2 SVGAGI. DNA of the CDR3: TGTGCCAGCAGAAACCAGTACCAAGAGACCCAGTACTTC. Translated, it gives CASRNQYQETQYF.

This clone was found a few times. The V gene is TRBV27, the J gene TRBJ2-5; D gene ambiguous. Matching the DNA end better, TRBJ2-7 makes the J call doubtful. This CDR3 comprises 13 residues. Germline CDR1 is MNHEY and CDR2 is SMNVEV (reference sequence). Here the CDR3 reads CASRAMLVDEQYF. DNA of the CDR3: TGTGCCAGCAGAGCGATGCTAGTCGACGAGCAGTACTTC.